Presented here are 18 T cell receptor beta chains from one specimen sequenced in a study of cytomegalovirus exposure and HLA in healthy donors. The PCR contained 60 Vbeta and 13 Jbeta primers. Data came from immunoSEQ multiplex PCR; TCRdb stores just in-frame clones and leaves some out. The repertoire includes 100,000 to 150,000 clones, approximately 80% of them detected once, and under 5% sits in the top ten. Material for sequencing was PBMCs. Source of these receptors: a male donor in good health and CMV-seropositive.

This chain's CDR3 is CASSWDRWDYEQYF. Here the CDR3 DNA reads TGTGCCAGCAGTTGGGACAGGTGGGACTACGAGCAGTACTTC. The chain has TRBV28 and TRBJ2-5; 8 nucleotides align to TRBD1. The end of the DNA fits TRBJ2-7 better, so the J call may be wrong. Germline V lookup: CDR1 MDHEN, CDR2 SYDVKM. The CDR3 is 14 amino acids.

This chain uses TRBV28 with TRBJ1-1, with D unclear. Per the germline V gene, CDR1 is MDHEN and CDR2 is SYDVKM. With 7 bases removed from V and 4 bases from J, the gap between germline ends came to 19 bases. This CDR3 spans 15 amino acids. CDR3 sequence: CASTIIGRSTTEAFF. CDR3 nucleotides: TGTGCCAGCACTATCATTGGCAGGTCTACCACTGAAGCTTTCTTT.

The chain uses TRBV20-1 and TRBJ2-7; weak D call: TRBD2 (5 bases). The CDR3 is 10 residues long. The V gene's germline CDR1 is DFQATT and CDR2 SNEGSKA (reference sequence). V was pared by 3 bases and J by 5 bases, with 5 bases between. The CDR3 region is CSARRDEQYF. For the CDR3, the DNA is TGCAGTGCTAGGAGGGACGAGCAGTACTTC.

This clone was counted a single time. The chain uses TRBV2 and TRBJ2-3; the D gene is possibly TRBD1 (6 bases). The CDR3 totals 12 residues. The V and J ends lost 7 bases and 4 bases respectively, with 9 bases between them. Germline loops: CDR1 SNHLY, CDR2 FYNNEI. CDR3 coding DNA: TGTGCCAGCACAGGGGTGGCAGATACGCAGTATTTT. It specifies CASTGVADTQYF.

The rearrangement uses TRBV11-2 and TRBJ2-3, with D tentatively TRBD2 (6 bases). The CDR3 is 16 residues long. V was trimmed by 7 bases and J by 4 bases, leaving 21 bases between them. Germline-derived CDR1 and CDR2 are SGHAT and FQNNGV. DNA of the CDR3: TGTGCCAGCACCCCTAGTCGGGGGAGAGTTCCAGATACGCAGTATTTT. It is translated as CASTPSRGRVPDTQYF. Combining the CDR3 with reference TRBV11-2 and TRBJ2-3 gives the whole variable domain EAGVAQSPRYKIIEKRQSVAFWCNPISGHATLYWYQQILGQGPKLLIQFQNNGVVDDSQLPKDRFSAERLKGVDSTLKIQPAKLEDSAVYLCASTPSRGRVPDTQYFGPGTRLTVL.

The V gene is TRBV9, the J gene TRBJ1-3; D unresolved. CDR3 length: 15 residues. Trimming left V 0 bases short and J 4 bases short, with 11 bases between. The V gene's germline CDR1 is SGDLS and CDR2 YYNGEE. This CDR3 is CASSVVGGLGNTIYF. The CDR3 DNA is TGTGCCAGCAGCGTAGTAGGCGGTCTGGGAAACACCATATATTTT.

In its sample, this clone was seen a few times. The chain carries TRBV6-5 and TRBJ1-2; D is ambiguous. V was clipped by 6 bases and J by 6 bases, with 14 bases between them. The CDR3 extends over 13 amino acids. Germline lookup yields CDR1 MNHEY and CDR2 SVGAGI. In DNA, the CDR3 is TGTGCCAGCAGGCGGCGTCAACTAGATGGCTACACCTTC. Its translation: CASRRRQLDGYTF.

This chain links TRBV29-1 with TRBJ1-1, with D tentatively TRBD1 (5 bases). From germline, CDR1 is SQVTM and CDR2 ANQGSEA. V was cut by 3 bases and J by 2 bases, with 10 bases left in between. The CDR3 totals 13 residues. The CDR3, as DNA: TGCAGCGTTGAGCCGCAGGGAAACACTGAAGCTTTCTTT. It codes for CSVEPQGNTEAFF.

The chain uses TRBV19 and TRBJ1-2; D might be TRBD1 (6 bases). CDR3 size: 14 residues. Trimming stripped 4 bases from V and 3 bases from J, with 12 bases between. In germline, CDR1 is LNHDA, CDR2 SQIVND (reference sequence). CDR3 DNA: TGTGCCAGTAGTACCCGGGACATGTACTATGGCTACACCTTC. Its translation is CASSTRDMYYGYTF.

The gene calls are TRBV30 and TRBJ1-2; tentatively, D is TRBD1 (6 bases). This CDR3 has 15 amino acids. The germline V gene has CDR1 GTSNPN and CDR2 SVGIG (reference sequence). V was pared by 4 bases and J by 1 base, with 16 bases between. For the CDR3, the DNA is TGTGCCTGGAAGGGGACGACAGGATTTAACTATGGCTACACCTTC. It encodes CAWKGTTGFNYGYTF.

This clone has only a few counts. The J gene is TRBJ1-2, the V gene TRBV6-6; D is possibly TRBD1 (6 bases). Germline CDR1 reads MNHNY; CDR2 reads SVGAGI (reference sequence). V dropped 4 bases and J dropped 4 bases, with 19 bases sitting between them. This CDR3 contains 16 residues. CDR3 sequence (DNA): TGTGCCAGCAGTTCCCCGGGGGGCCGAGGGGCCTATGGCTACACCTTC. Residues: CASSSPGGRGAYGYTF.

J is TRBJ2-7 and V is TRBV28; 8 bases agree with TRBD1. The V and J ends lost 8 bases and 2 bases, in that order; junction bases with no gene match: 11. CDR3 size: 15 residues. Per germline, CDR1 MDHEN and CDR2 SYDVKM. The CDR3 region is CASYKPGGPTYEQYF. The CDR3 bases are TGTGCCAGCTACAAACCAGGGGGCCCCACCTACGAGCAGTACTTC. Supplemented by reference TRBV28 and TRBJ2-7, the full variable domain reads DVKVTQSSRYLVKRTGEKVFLECVQDMDHENMFWYRQDPGLGLRLIYFSYDVKMKEKGDIPEGYSVSREKKERFSLILESASTNQTSMYLCASYKPGGPTYEQYFGPGTRLTVT.

The chain has TRBV4-2 and TRBJ2-5; TRBD2 is a possible D gene (6 bases). Germline CDR1 is LGHNA and CDR2 is YNFKEQ. Trimming removed 1 base at V and 0 bases at J, with 6 bases between. The CDR3 is 14 amino acids. As DNA, the CDR3 is TGTGCCAGCAGCCAAGCGGGGGACCAAGAGACCCAGTACTTC. Residues: CASSQAGDQETQYF.

The rearrangement uses TRBV6-1 and TRBJ2-7; 11 nucleotides line up with TRBD1. CDR1 MNHNS and CDR2 SASEGT come from the germline V gene. The CDR3 loop spans 15 amino acids. The trim removed 6 bases at V and 6 bases at J, leaving 10 bases unmatched. The CDR3 bases are TGTGCCAGCAGGACGCCCCGGACAGGGGGCCGCGAGCAGTACTTC. Residues: CASRTPRTGGREQYF.

The rearrangement joins TRBV7-9 to TRBJ2-7; 9 bases align to TRBD2. Germline-derived CDR1 and CDR2 are SEHNR and FQNEAQ (reference sequence). CDR3 length: 15 residues. Germline trimming cut 2 bases from V and 1 base from J; bases unmatched to any gene: 3. CDR3 bases: TGTGCCAGCAGCTTACTAGCGGGACGATCCTACGAGCAGTACTTC. It is translated as CASSLLAGRSYEQYF.

This clone was seen a few times. The rearrangement uses TRBV2 and TRBJ1-3, with D unclear. V lost 7 bases, J lost 3 bases, and 13 bases lay in between. The V gene's germline CDR1 is SNHLY and CDR2 FYNNEI. The CDR3 is 14 amino acids. CDR3 nucleotides: TGTGCCAGCAATCCCCTAAGTAATGGAAACACCATATATTTT. Translating it yields CASNPLSNGNTIYF.

The chain carries TRBV6-6 and TRBJ2-7; 8 bases fit TRBD1. The CDR3 is made up of 14 amino acids. V shed 2 bases and J 5 bases; nucleotides not matched to a gene: 5. The V gene's germline CDR1 is MNHNY and CDR2 SVGAGI (reference sequence). This chain's CDR3 is CASSYVSGGNEQYF. In nucleotides, the CDR3 is TGTGCCAGCAGTTACGTGTCAGGGGGCAACGAGCAGTACTTC.

The CDR3 DNA follows: TGTGCCAGCAGCCCTAGCGGGAGGCCCCTCGAGCAGTACTTC. Amino acids: CASSPSGRPLEQYF. The chain is built from TRBV7-9 and TRBJ2-7, with TRBD2 matching over 11 bases. After removal of 5 bases from V and 6 bases from J, the junction contained 6 bases not matched to a gene. The CDR3 totals 14 residues. Germline V lookup: CDR1 SEHNR, CDR2 FQNEAQ (reference sequence).